A selection of T cell receptor beta chains follows, all from one sample in a study of tumor and adjacent non-tumor tissue in lung cancer. TCRdb passed the multiplex PCR reads through MiXCR, listing each CDR3 protein once. The table records approximately 120,000 distinct CDR3 sequences, 66% of them present only once. The material sequenced was lung tumor tissue. The receptors originated from a young man with non-small cell lung cancer. Each CDR3 is given with its conserved first and last residue. A D gene is named only where the DNA matches it firmly. Expanded clones are given a class, and other clones once, few, many or no size at all.

j_call	v_call	clone_size	d_call	cdr3_nt	cdr3_aa
TRBJ1-2	TRBV6-6	many	NA	TGTGCCAGCCTGGCCCTTAACTATGGCTACACCTTC	CASLALNYGYTF
TRBJ1-5	TRBV4-1	NA	NA	TGCGCCAGCAGCCAAGATCTGGGTATCAATCAGCCCCAGCCTTTT	CASSQDLGINQPQPF
TRBJ2-7	TRBV4-1	NA	NA	TGCGCCAGCCGCTACCCCGGCGGGACAGAATACGAGCAGTACTTC	CASRYPGGTEYEQYF
TRBJ2-2	TRBV11-2	NA	NA	TGTGCCAGCTCGAAACTGGGACACAACACCGGGGAGCCGTATTTT	CASSKLGHNTGEPYF
TRBJ2-1	TRBV5-6	NA	TRBD2	TGTGCCAGCAGCTCGGCGCGGGAGGGAAATGAGCAGTTCTTC	CASSSAREGNEQFF
TRBJ2-1	TRBV11-2	NA	TRBD2	TGTGCCAGCAGCTTAGTGTGGGGAGCGGGAGCCGACTACAATGAGCAGTTCTTC	CASSLVWGAGADYNEQFF
TRBJ1-1	TRBV20-1	many	NA	TGCAGTGCTGCCGGTGACGAGTTCTCTGAAGCTTTCTTT	CSAAGDEFSEAFF
TRBJ2-2	TRBV20-1	NA	TRBD2	TGCAGTGCGTGGATAGCGGGAGCGAACATCGGGGAGCTGTTTTTT	CSAWIAGANIGELFF
TRBJ2-3	TRBV6-5	many	TRBD2	TGTGCCAGCAGTCAGAGAGGACTAGCGGGCAGCACAGATACGCAGTATTTT	CASSQRGLAGSTDTQYF
TRBJ2-1	TRBV20-1	NA	NA	TGCAGTGCTAGCCCCGCAGGAGGGCACAATGAGCAGTTCTTC	CSASPAGGHNEQFF
TRBJ1-2	TRBV29-1	few	NA	TGCGGCGTTGAGATCGCTGATGGCTACACCTTC	CGVEIADGYTF
TRBJ2-7	TRBV7-8	NA	NA	TGTGCCAGCAGCCCCAGCAGGGCACCCTACGAACAGTACTTC	CASSPSRAPYEQYF
TRBJ2-7	TRBV29-1	NA	NA	TGCAGCGTCATAGACACCCCGGGGCACGAGCAGTACTTC	CSVIDTPGHEQYF
TRBJ2-5	TRBV11-3	many	TRBD2	TGTGCCAGCAGCTTCGGACTAGCGCGGCCCCAGGAGACCCAGTACTTC	CASSFGLARPQETQYF
TRBJ2-3	TRBV6-1	NA	NA	TGTGTCAACCTTGAAAGGGGGAAGACAGCTACGCAGTATTTT	CVNLERGKTATQYF
TRBJ2-7	TRBV6-1	NA	NA	TGTGCCAGCAGTGAAGCTCGTGGGGTGTTGGGGGAGCAGTACTTC	CASSEARGVLGEQYF
TRBJ2-7	TRBV29-1	many	TRBD1	TGCAGCGTCCTTTGGACAGGGCACGAGCAGTACTTC	CSVLWTGHEQYF
TRBJ2-2	TRBV4-3	NA	NA	TGCGCCAGCAGCCAAGGGGGCGGCCCATCGCTGTTTTTT	CASSQGGGPSLFF
TRBJ2-3	TRBV30	NA	NA	TGTGCCTGGAGCCAGGGCCCAGATACGCAGTATTTT	CAWSQGPDTQYF
TRBJ2-3	TRBV6-2/TRBV6-3	NA	NA	TGTGCCAGCCCTAACAAGTGGGGTGCAGATACGCGGTATTTT	CASPNKWGADTRYF
TRBJ2-5	TRBV7-8	NA	TRBD2	TGTACCAGCAGCTTAATATGGACTAGCGGGGGGGCCGTCAAAGGCCCGCAAGAGACCCAGTACTTC	CTSSLIWTSGGAVKGPQETQYF